The 9 T cell receptor beta chains below were found in one sample sequenced in a study of CD8 T cells in ankylosing spondylitis (dated by TCRdb to about 2017). The library was generated by 5' RACE. Sequencing was performed on an Illumina HiSeq 2500. TCRdb handled the public reads itself, with Q25 trimming in fastp and clone calling in MiXCR, and kept productive beta chains. Entries that share a CDR3 protein sequence are merged under the most common genes and DNA. The sample table contains about 66,000 distinct CDR3 sequences; only one count was recorded for 6.2% of them. Around 5.3% of the sample is in the top ten clones. The specimen was synovial fluid, either unsorted or a sorted T cell fraction (not recorded which). The receptor source for this set is a male donor with ankylosing spondylitis.

In its sample, this clonotype was seen many times. The chain joins TRBV2 to TRBJ1-1; tentative D call: TRBD1 (6 bases). The V end lost 6 bases, the J end lost 4 bases, and 15 bases lay between the germline ends. The CDR3 consists of 14 residues. Germline CDR1 SNHLY, CDR2 FYNNEI. CDR3: CASREQGLSTEAFF. The CDR3 nucleotides are TGTGCCAGCAGGGAACAGGGCTTGAGCACTGAAGCTTTCTTT.

There are many counts of this clonotype. V usage is TRBV6-6 and J usage is TRBJ2-5; no clear D. Trimming took off 2 bases at V and 2 bases at J, with 6 bases between the two ends. CDR3 length: 13 amino acids. Per germline, CDR1 MNHNY and CDR2 SVGAGI (reference sequence). The CDR3 region has the DNA TGTGCCAGCAGTTACCCGCTACAAGAGACCCAGTACTTC. It yields the protein CASSYPLQETQYF.

This clonotype was detected ten times or more. This chain links TRBV4-2 with TRBJ2-7; D not resolved. The CDR3 length is 13 residues. CDR1 and CDR2 (germline): LGHNA, YNFKEQ. With 2 bases removed from V and 5 bases from J, the gap between germline ends came to 10 bases. For the CDR3, the DNA is TGTGCCAGCAGCCAAACGGAAGGTGACGAGCAGTACTTC. It specifies CASSQTEGDEQYF.

This clonotype was counted many times. The DNA for the CDR3 is TGCGCCAGCAGCTTAGCGGGATGGGTAGAGACCCAGTACTTC. Its translation is CASSLAGWVETQYF. The J gene is TRBJ2-5, the V gene TRBV5-1; 7 bases agree with TRBD2. From germline, CDR1 is SGHRS and CDR2 YFSETQ. The CDR3 runs to 14 residues. Trimming removed 2 bases from V and 4 bases from J; junction bases left unmatched: 5.

In this sample, this clonotype is medium-sized. V and J are TRBV24-1 and TRBJ2-1; 11 bases are a match to TRBD1. The CDR3 contains 17 residues. In germline, CDR1 is KGHDR, CDR2 SFDVKD. V lost 2 bases and J lost 7; bases outside the gene matches: 9. This CDR3 is CATSDYSGTGGMNEQFF. CDR3 nucleotides: TGTGCCACCAGTGATTACTCCGGGACAGGGGGTATGAATGAGCAGTTCTTC.

This clonotype was observed many times. The rearrangement uses TRBV12-3 or TRBV12-4 and TRBJ1-1; the D is unclear. The CDR3 has 14 amino acids. The V end lost 6 bases, the J end lost 6 bases, and 17 bases lay between the germline ends. The CDR3 reads CASSPDGSGSEAFF. The CDR3 DNA reads TGTGCCAGCAGCCCCGATGGTTCGGGCTCTGAAGCTTTCTTT.

This chain joins TRBV4-3 and TRBJ2-1; D unclear. The CDR3 is 15 amino acids. Germline V gene sequence: CDR1 LGHNA, CDR2 YSLEER. V dropped 0 bases and J dropped 3 bases, with 9 bases sitting between them. This CDR3 is CASSQDRNFYNEQFF. The DNA for the CDR3 is TGCGCCAGCAGCCAAGATAGAAATTTCTACAATGAGCAGTTCTTC.

This clonotype was picked up many times. The V and J genes are TRBV6-5 and TRBJ2-1; 10 nucleotides agree with TRBD2. V was clipped by 0 bases and J by 15 bases; unmatched bases: 8. Germline CDR1 is MNHEY and CDR2 is SVGAGI. This CDR3 comprises 14 residues. CDR3 protein: CASSYSQLAGFPFF. CDR3 bases: TGTGCCAGCAGTTACTCCCAACTAGCGGGATTTCCGTTCTTC.

The chain has TRBV7-2 and TRBJ1-2, with 7 bases that match TRBD1. Trimming cost V 4 bases and J 1 base; bases outside gene matches: 6. The CDR3 loop spans 15 amino acids. Germline lookup yields CDR1 SGHTA and CDR2 FQGNSA. Here the CDR3 DNA reads TGTGCCAGCAGCTACCGACAGGGCGGTAACTATGGCTACACCTTC. Its protein product is CASSYRQGGNYGYTF. The whole variable domain, filled in from reference TRBV7-2 and TRBJ1-2, reads GAGVSQSPSNKVTEKGKDVELRCDPISGHTALYWYRQSLGQGLEFLIYFQGNSAPDKSGLPSDRFSAERTGGSVSTLTIQRTQQEDSAVYLCASSYRQGGNYGYTFGSGTRLTVV.